The present entry profiles one TCR beta chain with its context. The target antigen is unknown. The data stem from a study of beta chain features in type 1 diabetes. Overall study findings and caveats: PCR might show a preference for shorter templates, equally across patients and controls. Type 1 diabetes patients showed a moderate but significant shortening of TCRB CDR3s in all four CD4+ subsets. Fewer insertions but more deletions were seen at VDJ junctions in type 1 diabetes patients.

V shed 0 bases and J shed 0 bases, with 10 bases lying between them. Germline values: CDR1 SGDLS, CDR2 YYNGEE. The length of the CDR3 is 15 residues. Of the isolated RNA, all was reverse transcribed, and so the sequenced material was expressed TCRB transcripts. TCRdb keeps only in-frame clones here, not all; method: immunoSEQ multiplex PCR. The sample contains 680,000 or so clones, 15% to 19% of which appear only once. The chain is built from TRBV9 and TRBJ2-7, with D perhaps TRBD1 or TRBD2 (5 bases each). This clonotype was obtained from a man younger than 35 in good health. Sequencing was done on a sample of naive CD4+ T cells from blood. The CDR3 here is CASSVGEGSSYEQYF. CDR3 sequence (DNA): TGTGCCAGCAGCGTAGGAGAGGGGAGCTCCTACGAGCAGTACTTC.